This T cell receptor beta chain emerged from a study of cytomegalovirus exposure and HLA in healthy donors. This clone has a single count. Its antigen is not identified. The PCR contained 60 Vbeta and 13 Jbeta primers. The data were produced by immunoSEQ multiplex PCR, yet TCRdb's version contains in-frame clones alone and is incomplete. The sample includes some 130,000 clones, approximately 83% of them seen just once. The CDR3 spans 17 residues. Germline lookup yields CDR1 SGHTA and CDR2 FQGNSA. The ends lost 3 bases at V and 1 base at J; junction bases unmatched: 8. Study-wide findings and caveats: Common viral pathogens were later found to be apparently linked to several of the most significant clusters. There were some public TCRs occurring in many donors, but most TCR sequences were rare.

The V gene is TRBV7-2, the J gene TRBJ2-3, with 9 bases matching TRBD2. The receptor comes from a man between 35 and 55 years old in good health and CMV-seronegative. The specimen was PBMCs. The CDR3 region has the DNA TGTGCCAGCAGCTTCGGTTTTTTAGCGGGAGGCACAGATACGCAGTATTTT. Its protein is CASSFGFLAGGTDTQYF.